This entry describes one T cell receptor (beta chain). V lost 4 bases to trimming and J lost 0 bases, with 22 bases between them. Per the germline V gene, CDR1 is MDHEN and CDR2 is SYDVKM. This CDR3 spans 19 amino acids. This sample is part of a study of blood T cell repertoires in COVID-19. Study background: From T cells, B-cell-depleted T cells, or PBMCs came the material, which was cDNA or gDNA.

In the authors' workflow: Estimation of nucleated cell counts was performed using reference gene primer amplification. Only in-frame clones appear in the TCRdb table, and some are missing; sequencing was by immunoSEQ multiplex PCR. V and J calls and clone size come straight from that table; D and trimming were deduced from the DNA. The sample yields 200,000 or so clones, 82% seen once. The sequence was collected from a human donor with acute or convalescent COVID-19. The donor label of this sample is uncertain. The sample taken for sequencing was peripheral blood. The genes are TRBV28 and TRBJ1-3; D ambiguous. For the CDR3, the DNA is TGTGCCAGCAGTTCAGAGACCCTGCAGGCCTTTACCTCTGGAAACACCATATATTTT. This sequence encodes CASSSETLQAFTSGNTIYF.